A single sample gave rise to the 3 T cell receptor beta chains below, sequenced in a study of graft-versus-host responses after intestinal transplantation. TCRdb keeps only in-frame clones here, not all; method: immunoSEQ multiplex PCR. In the table there are tens of thousands of clones, less than 90% of which are singletons. The specimen comprised PBMCs, sampled roughly 34 months after transplant. The receptors shown here come from a human patient who received an intestinal transplant, so some T cells may come from the graft donor.

The J gene is TRBJ2-3, the V gene TRBV19; no clear D. This CDR3 is 14 amino acids long. Between the trimmed V and J ends, which lost 3 bases and 2 bases, there was a span of 9 bases. CDR1 and CDR2 from the germline V gene are LNHDA and SQIVND (reference sequence). The CDR3 protein is CASSMRTNTDTQYF. The DNA for the CDR3 is TGTGCCAGTAGTATGAGGACCAACACAGATACGCAGTATTTT. Using reference TRBV19 and TRBJ2-3 for the parts outside the CDR3, the full variable domain is DGGITQSPKYLFRKEGQNVTLSCEQNLNHDAMYWYRQDPGQGLRLIYYSQIVNDFQKGDIAEGYSVSREKKESFPLTVTSAQKNPTAFYLCASSMRTNTDTQYFGPGTRLTVL.

The V and J genes are TRBV5-1 and TRBJ2-2, with 12 bases lining up with TRBD2. Trimming removed 0 bases from V and 0 bases from J; junction bases left unmatched: 9. CDR3 size: 20 residues. Germline CDR1 is SGHRS and CDR2 is YFSETQ. CDR3 nucleotides: TGCGCCAGCAGCTTGGTAGGACTAGCGGGGACCTCCGCGAACACCGGGGAGCTGTTTTTT. Its protein product is CASSLVGLAGTSANTGELFF.

The chain employs TRBV4-1 and TRBJ1-5; D might be TRBD1 (5 bases). CDR1 is MGHRA and CDR2 is YSYEKL in the germline V gene. The CDR3 is made up of 15 amino acids. V was clipped by 5 bases and J by 5 bases, with 16 bases between them. The DNA of the CDR3 is TGCGCCAGCAGCGACCGGGACCTTGGCCATCAGCCCCAGCATTTT. Translation gives CASSDRDLGHQPQHF.